The 29 T cell receptor beta chains presented below share a single source sample, sequenced in a study of blood T cell repertoires in COVID-19. TCRdb's table, derived via immunoSEQ multiplex PCR, lists solely in-frame clones and lacks some. The table shows 100,000 to 150,000 clones, with about 85% occurring only once. The specimen sequenced was peripheral blood. These receptors originate from a woman at least 80 years old with acute or convalescent COVID-19.

The chain employs TRBV28 and TRBJ1-1; possible D gene TRBD1, 6 bases. Trimming left V 6 bases short and J 0 bases short, with 20 bases between. Per germline, CDR1 MDHEN and CDR2 SYDVKM. This CDR3 region has 17 residues. CDR3 nucleotide sequence: TGTGCCAGCAGCTATAATCCCCGGACAGATTTGAACACTGAAGCTTTCTTT. This codes for CASSYNPRTDLNTEAFF.

This clone was seen only once. The chain couples TRBV2 to TRBJ1-2; 7 bases align to TRBD1. The CDR3 sequence is 14 residues long. V shed 7 bases, J shed 5 bases, and the junction held 10 bases outside the gene matches. From germline, CDR1 is SNHLY and CDR2 FYNNEI. The CDR3 coding sequence is TGTGCCAGCACCCAACTGGGGACAGAATATGGCTACACCTTC. Protein sequence: CASTQLGTEYGYTF.

The genes are TRBV7-9 and TRBJ2-1, with D possibly TRBD2 on 6 matching bases. CDR1 is SEHNR, CDR2 FQNEAQ, per germline (reference sequence). The CDR3 spans 16 residues. The V and J ends lost 5 bases and 2 bases respectively, with 16 bases between them. Here the CDR3 DNA reads TGTGCCAGCAGCCACGGGCCCGGGGGACCCTACAATGAGCAGTTCTTC. Amino acid sequence: CASSHGPGGPYNEQFF.

V is TRBV10-3 and J is TRBJ2-3; D is perhaps TRBD2 (6 bases). Trimming stripped 3 bases from V and 4 bases from J, with 14 bases between. In germline, CDR1 is ENHRY, CDR2 SYGVKD. The CDR3 has 15 amino acids. Written as DNA, the CDR3 is TGTGCCATCAGTGAAGCGGGTAAGGGGCCAGATACGCAGTATTTT. It encodes CAISEAGKGPDTQYF.

The rearrangement links TRBV14 to TRBJ1-6; no reliable D call. V lost 10 bases to trimming and J lost 7 bases, with 14 bases between them. This CDR3 has 13 amino acids. The germline CDR1 and CDR2 sequences are SGHDN and FVKESK. The CDR3 DNA sequence: TGTGCCACCAGTCCTACGGTAAATTCACCCCTCCACTTT. Its protein product is CATSPTVNSPLHF.

This chain uses TRBV4-1 with TRBJ1-5; the D gene is possibly TRBD1 (5 bases). The CDR3 has 16 amino acids. The V end was cut by 3 bases, the J end by 2 bases, with 14 bases between. CDR1 MGHRA and CDR2 YSYEKL come from the germline V gene. CDR3 sequence: CASSQGRGYGNQPQHF. Here the CDR3 DNA reads TGCGCCAGCAGCCAGGGAAGGGGATATGGCAATCAGCCCCAGCATTTT.

This clone has a single count. J is TRBJ1-1 and V is TRBV6-4; no clear D. V dropped 6 bases and J dropped 1 base, with 15 bases sitting between them. This CDR3 has 15 amino acids. CDR1 is MRHNA, CDR2 SNTAGT, per germline. The CDR3, as DNA: TGTGCCAGCAGGGGTAGTACAGAGCCGAACACTGAAGCTTTCTTT. This encodes CASRGSTEPNTEAFF.

This rearrangement joins TRBV6-1 to TRBJ1-5; D is unclear. V gave up 1 base and J gave up 6 bases, with 7 bases separating them. This CDR3 is built from 13 residues. Per the germline V gene, CDR1 is MNHNS and CDR2 is SASEGT. CDR3 DNA sequence: TGTGCCAGCAGTGAAGTCGCGCTTCAGCCCCAGCATTTT. It translates to CASSEVALQPQHF.

The gene calls are TRBV5-1 and TRBJ1-6; D gene uncertain. The CDR3 has 15 residues. CDR1 SGHRS and CDR2 YFSETQ come from the germline V gene. Trimming stripped 7 bases from V and 7 bases from J, with 18 bases between. DNA for the CDR3: TGCGCCAGCGGGGATGGGGAGGGAATGAATTCACCCCTCCACTTT. This encodes CASGDGEGMNSPLHF. The full variable domain, completed using reference TRBV5-1 and TRBJ1-6, is KAGVTQTPRYLIKTRGQQVTLSCSPISGHRSVSWYQQTPGQGLQFLFEYFSETQRNKGNFPGRFSGRQFSNSRSEMNVSTLELGDSALYLCASGDGEGMNSPLHFGNGTRLTVT.

The chain employs TRBV2 and TRBJ1-1, with D perhaps TRBD1 (6 bases). This CDR3 comprises 14 residues. The germline V gene has CDR1 SNHLY and CDR2 FYNNEI. V lost 1 base and J lost 6, with 12 bases in between. The DNA for the CDR3 is TGTGCCAGCAGTGAAGGGACAGTTCAACCTGAAGCTTTCTTT. Protein product: CASSEGTVQPEAFF.

The V and J genes are TRBV3-1 (or the pseudogene TRBV3-2) and TRBJ1-1; perhaps TRBD1 as D (6 bases). The germline CDR1 and CDR2 sequences are LGHDT and YNNKEL (reference sequence). Trimming took off 2 bases at V and 5 bases at J, with 12 bases between the two ends. This CDR3 spans 14 amino acids. The CDR3 reads CASSQTGMGTEAFF. The CDR3 nucleotides read TGTGCCAGCAGCCAAACAGGGATGGGAACTGAAGCTTTCTTT.

This chain joins TRBV19 and TRBJ1-6, with D possibly TRBD1 on 6 matching bases. Germline loops: CDR1 LNHDA, CDR2 SQIVND (reference sequence). There are 14 residues in the CDR3. V lost 3 bases, J lost 6 bases, and 9 bases lay in between. The chain's CDR3 is CASSIRTVNSPLHF. Written as DNA, the CDR3 is TGTGCCAGTAGTATCCGGACAGTTAATTCACCCCTCCACTTT.

This chain uses TRBV5-1 with TRBJ2-5, with TRBD1 matching 12 bases. Germline CDR1 SGHRS, CDR2 YFSETQ. This CDR3 comprises 16 residues. Losses at the gene ends were 3 bases for V and 1 base for J; bases not matched to a gene: 4. This CDR3 reads CASSWGQGATQETQYF. CDR3 DNA sequence: TGCGCCAGCAGCTGGGGACAGGGGGCCACCCAAGAGACCCAGTACTTC. The variable domain in full, with the rest retrieved from reference TRBV5-1 and TRBJ2-5, is KAGVTQTPRYLIKTRGQQVTLSCSPISGHRSVSWYQQTPGQGLQFLFEYFSETQRNKGNFPGRFSGRQFSNSRSEMNVSTLELGDSALYLCASSWGQGATQETQYFGPGTRLLVL.

The chain combines TRBV5-6 with TRBJ2-5; 9 bases fit TRBD1. Germline loops: CDR1 SGHDT, CDR2 YYEEEE. V was clipped by 3 bases and J by 3 bases; unmatched bases: 15. The CDR3 is made up of 18 amino acids. CDR3 bases: TGTGCCAGCAGCTCCGTAGGGGACAGGGCATTAGCCAAAGAGACCCAGTACTTC. Protein: CASSSVGDRALAKETQYF. Using reference TRBV5-6 and TRBJ2-5 for the parts outside the CDR3, the full variable domain is DAGVTQSPTHLIKTRGQQVTLRCSPKSGHDTVSWYQQALGQGPQFIFQYYEEEERQRGNFPDRFSGHQFPNYSSELNVNALLLGDSALYLCASSSVGDRALAKETQYFGPGTRLLVL.

The CDR3 loop is CASSATGRRETQYF. The CDR3 nucleotides read TGTGCCAGCAGTGCGACAGGGAGACGAGAGACCCAGTACTTC. The V call is TRBV2, the J call TRBJ2-5, with 7 bases aligning to TRBD1. The length of the CDR3 is 14 residues. Trimming removed 4 bases from V and 4 bases from J; junction bases left unmatched: 6. In germline, CDR1 is SNHLY, CDR2 FYNNEI.

The chain employs TRBV10-2 and TRBJ2-5; tentatively, D is TRBD2 (6 bases). Trimming shortened V by 3 bases and J by 5 bases, and 10 bases separated the two germline ends. This CDR3 region has 13 residues. Germline-derived CDR1 and CDR2 are WSHSY and SAAADI. The CDR3 protein is CASSDPGRETQYF. CDR3 in DNA: TGCGCCAGCAGTGACCCGGGGAGGGAGACCCAGTACTTC.

Only a few counts were recorded for this clone. J is TRBJ1-1 and V is TRBV10-1, with D unclear. The germline V gene has CDR1 WNHNN and CDR2 SYGVQD (reference sequence). The CDR3 is made up of 14 amino acids. The germline V and J ends were trimmed by 0 bases and 5 bases, with 10 bases remaining between them. CDR3 nucleotides: TGCGCCAGCAGTGAGTCGACGGGGAGGACTGAAGCTTTCTTT. As protein: CASSESTGRTEAFF.

The chain is built from TRBV29-1 and TRBJ1-2; no reliable D call. Germline assignment: CDR1 SQVTM and CDR2 ANQGSEA. V gave up 4 bases and J gave up 0 bases, with 12 bases separating them. The CDR3 covers 14 residues. The chain's CDR3 is CSVVTGSTNYGYTF. CDR3 coding DNA: TGCAGCGTTGTCACGGGATCAACTAACTATGGCTACACCTTC. Based on the CDR3 plus reference TRBV29-1 and TRBJ1-2, the full variable domain is SAVISQKPSRDICQRGTSLTIQCQVDSQVTMMFWYRQQPGQSLTLIATANQGSEATYESGFVIDKFPISRPNLTFSTLTVSNMSPEDSSIYLCSVVTGSTNYGYTFGSGTRLTVV.

This chain links TRBV10-1 with TRBJ2-1, with TRBD1 matching 7 bases. The junction had 6 bases not matched to a gene; V was cut back by 0 bases and J by 7 bases. Germline V gene sequence: CDR1 WNHNN, CDR2 SYGVQD (reference sequence). The CDR3 is made up of 15 amino acids. CDR3 amino acids: CASSESIRGRNEQFF. The CDR3 DNA sequence: TGCGCCAGCAGTGAGTCGATAAGGGGGCGGAATGAGCAGTTCTTC.

The V and J genes are TRBV7-2 and TRBJ1-1; TRBD1 matches at 8 bases. Trimming took 1 base from V and 5 from J; bases not matched to a gene: 3. The CDR3 length is 14 residues. CDR1 and CDR2 from the germline V gene are SGHTA and FQGNSA. CDR3 DNA sequence: TGTGCCAGCAGCTTAGACAGGGGGAGGACTGAAGCTTTCTTT. Translated, it gives CASSLDRGRTEAFF.

The CDR3 region has the DNA TGTGCCAGCAGCCGTTCCGGGACAGGGCTCATGAACACTGAAGCTTTCTTT. Amino acid sequence: CASSRSGTGLMNTEAFF. This chain joins TRBV11-2 and TRBJ1-1, with 9 nucleotides matching TRBD1. Per germline, CDR1 SGHAT and CDR2 FQNNGV. This CDR3 is 17 amino acids long. V was clipped by 5 bases and J by 0 bases; unmatched bases: 10.

The chain joins TRBV9 to TRBJ2-6, with a possible D match to TRBD1 (5 bases). V lost 3 bases to trimming and J lost 0 bases, with 10 bases between them. Germline CDR1 reads SGDLS; CDR2 reads YYNGEE. This CDR3 is 16 amino acids long. In DNA form, the CDR3 reads TGTGCCAGCAGCGGGACAAGTTACTCTGGGGCCAACGTCCTGACTTTC. This encodes CASSGTSYSGANVLTF.

V and J are TRBV6-5 and TRBJ1-5, with D maybe TRBD1 (5 bases). In germline, CDR1 is MNHEY, CDR2 SVGAGI. This CDR3 has 14 amino acids. V was cut by 5 bases and J by 4 bases, with 12 bases left in between. The CDR3 reads CASSNRQTNQPQHF. The CDR3 DNA reads as TGTGCCAGCAGTAACAGACAGACAAATCAGCCCCAGCATTTT.

This clone appeared a single time. J is TRBJ1-3 and V is TRBV18; TRBD1 is a possible D gene (5 bases). V dropped 3 bases and J dropped 1 base, with 10 bases sitting between them. Germline V gives CDR1 KGHSH, CDR2 LQKENI. The CDR3 contains 15 residues. CDR3 in amino acids: CASSPVGRSGNTIYF. As DNA, the CDR3 is TGTGCCAGCTCACCGGTGGGGCGATCTGGAAACACCATATATTTT.

The chain couples TRBV2 to TRBJ2-1, with 8 positions matching TRBD2. V lost 7 bases, J lost 0 bases, and 11 bases stayed unmatched. Germline loops: CDR1 SNHLY, CDR2 FYNNEI. This CDR3 has 17 residues. CDR3 sequence reads: CASTRVAGMSSYNEQFF. Written as DNA, the CDR3 is TGTGCCAGCACGAGGGTAGCGGGGATGAGCTCCTACAATGAGCAGTTCTTC.

The chain employs TRBV16 and TRBJ1-1; TRBD1 is a possible D gene (5 bases). V shed 1 base and J shed 2 bases, with 17 bases lying between them. Looked up from germline, CDR1 is KGHSY and CDR2 is FQNENV. The CDR3 is 17 residues long. The CDR3 spells CASSQFLEGPNNTEAFF. The CDR3 coding sequence is TGTGCCAGCAGCCAATTTCTGGAGGGACCGAACAACACTGAAGCTTTCTTT.

V usage is TRBV5-1 and J usage is TRBJ2-7; D call uncertain. The germline gives CDR1 SGHRS, CDR2 YFSETQ. V was clipped by 6 bases and J by 3 bases, with 16 bases between them. This CDR3 spans 14 amino acids. The DNA of the CDR3 is TGCGCCAGCAACCCCACCCCAGGTAACTACGAGCAGTACTTC. Amino acids: CASNPTPGNYEQYF.

The chain couples TRBV7-9 to TRBJ1-6, with D perhaps matching TRBD1 (5 bases). V dropped 0 bases and J dropped 11 bases, with 14 bases sitting between them. This CDR3 is built from 15 residues. Looked up from germline, CDR1 is SEHNR and CDR2 is FQNEAQ (reference sequence). DNA of the CDR3: TGTGCCAGCAGCTTAGCGCAGGCAGGGAATACACCCCTCCACTTT. Protein product: CASSLAQAGNTPLHF. The complete variable domain, with remaining parts taken from reference TRBV7-9 and TRBJ1-6, reads DTGVSQNPRHKITKRGQNVTFRCDPISEHNRLYWYRQTLGQGPEFLTYFQNEAQLEKSRLLSDRFSAERPKGSFSTLEIQRTEQGDSAMYLCASSLAQAGNTPLHFGNGTRLTVT.

The chain links TRBV5-4 to TRBJ2-5; TRBD2 agrees at 10 bases. Trimming at V came to 1 base and at J to 2 bases, leaving 2 bases not matched to a gene. The V gene's germline CDR1 is SGHNT and CDR2 YYREEE (reference sequence). This CDR3 has 15 residues. The CDR3 nucleotides are TGTGCCAGCAGCTTGCCTAGCGGGGGTCAAGAGACCCAGTACTTC. Translated, it gives CASSLPSGGQETQYF.